This T cell receptor beta chain appears in the sequencing data of a study of cytomegalovirus exposure and HLA in healthy donors. Overall study: It was reported in a later analysis that the 120 or so validation repertoires used the same platform as the approximately 650 first-cohort repertoires. Study-level findings and limits: Both high specificity and high sensitivity reportedly marked the classifier's diagnosis of cytomegalovirus status.

Trimming left V 4 bases short and J 7 bases short, with 23 bases between. CDR3 length: 17 amino acids. Germline lookup yields CDR1 MGHRA and CDR2 YSYEKL. Repertoires were generated with immunoSEQ multiplex PCR, while TCRdb's copy carries only in-frame clones and drops some. The sample includes some 150,000 clones, around 88% of them seen just once. A note on this clone: Its antigen remains unknown.

This rearrangement joins TRBV4-1 to TRBJ2-1; tentative D call: TRBD2 (7 bases). The source of this sequence is a woman in her late teens or twenties in good health and CMV-seropositive. Sequencing input: PBMCs. The chain's CDR3 is CASSPYWGAGVRNEQFF. CDR3 nucleotides: TGCGCCAGCAGCCCTTACTGGGGGGCGGGAGTTAGAAATGAGCAGTTCTTC.